These T cell receptor beta chains were read from a single sample in a study of blood T cell repertoires in COVID-19. Here immunoSEQ multiplex PCR was the method, and the copy in TCRdb shows in-frame clones only, minus some. In the table there are more than 13,000 clones, approximately 91% of which are singletons. The sequenced sample was peripheral blood. Receptor source: a woman in her 70s in a cohort sampled during active or convalescent COVID-19. CDR3s include the opening cysteine and the closing phenylalanine or tryptophan. A D gene is named only where the DNA matches it firmly. The size of a clone is reported for some rows only, either as once, few or many, or as a class for expanded clones.

v_call: TRBV19
d_call: .
clone_size: .
cdr3_aa: CASSITYLAKNIQYF

v_call: TRBV9
d_call: TRBD1
clone_size: .
cdr3_aa: CASSVAGTATYEQYF

v_call: TRBV19
d_call: .
clone_size: .
cdr3_aa: CASSVGQPFYSGNTIYF

v_call: TRBV3-1/TRBV3-2
d_call: .
clone_size: .
cdr3_aa: CASSQVVGASYEQYF

v_call: TRBV7-2
d_call: .
clone_size: .
cdr3_aa: CASSRLGPGGNEQFF

v_call: TRBV11-3
d_call: .
clone_size: .
cdr3_aa: CASSLGGLNTEAFF

v_call: TRBV6-6
d_call: TRBD2
clone_size: .
cdr3_aa: CASSSGLARQETQYF

v_call: TRBV5-1
d_call: TRBD1
clone_size: .
cdr3_aa: CASSLGTGGSRSSYNSPLHF

v_call: TRBV14
d_call: .
clone_size: .
cdr3_aa: CASSRRTATNTEAFF

v_call: TRBV18
d_call: .
clone_size: .
cdr3_aa: CASSPPSGALHTTF

v_call: TRBV5-1
d_call: .
clone_size: few
cdr3_aa: CASSRDSGSDTQYF

v_call: TRBV28
d_call: .
clone_size: once
cdr3_aa: CASSLSVSRQHF

v_call: TRBV28
d_call: TRBD1
clone_size: .
cdr3_aa: CATYGQGSGEETQYF

v_call: TRBV28
d_call: .
clone_size: .
cdr3_aa: CASSRTGTYGYTF

v_call: TRBV11-3
d_call: TRBD2
clone_size: once
cdr3_aa: CASSSGLAGTDTQYF

v_call: TRBV4-3
d_call: TRBD1
clone_size: .
cdr3_aa: CASSQGLQGTEAFF

v_call: TRBV3-1/TRBV3-2
d_call: .
clone_size: once
cdr3_aa: CAGSWAGEAFF

v_call: TRBV7-8
d_call: TRBD2
clone_size: .
cdr3_aa: CASSLGSGGAPNEQFF

v_call: TRBV24-1
d_call: TRBD2
clone_size: .
cdr3_aa: CATSPGGVETQYF

v_call: TRBV7-9
d_call: .
clone_size: .
cdr3_aa: CASSLVEGVTDTQYF

v_call: TRBV7-2
d_call: TRBD2
clone_size: .
cdr3_aa: CASSRGTNTDTQYF

v_call: TRBV28
d_call: TRBD1
clone_size: .
cdr3_aa: CASSPQPGQGLHTQYF

v_call: TRBV9
d_call: TRBD1
clone_size: .
cdr3_aa: CASSPHATQGDVYGYTF

v_call: TRBV20-1
d_call: .
clone_size: .
cdr3_aa: CSAIRNTEAFF

v_call: TRBV19
d_call: .
clone_size: .
cdr3_aa: CASSPPVGARRNQPQHF

v_call: TRBV2
d_call: TRBD2
clone_size: .
cdr3_aa: CASSDSGGLDEQFF

v_call: TRBV24-1
d_call: TRBD2
clone_size: .
cdr3_aa: CATSEIAGASETQYF

v_call: TRBV24-1
d_call: .
clone_size: .
cdr3_aa: CATSPSRQSNQPQHF

v_call: TRBV11-3
d_call: .
clone_size: .
cdr3_aa: CASSLQENTEAFF

v_call: TRBV4-1
d_call: TRBD2
clone_size: .
cdr3_aa: CASSQEIFGGLAGYEQFF

v_call: TRBV2
d_call: .
clone_size: .
cdr3_aa: CASSENQNSNQPQHF

v_call: TRBV28
d_call: TRBD1
clone_size: few
cdr3_aa: CASSLWVTGGHEQFF

v_call: TRBV12-3/TRBV12-4
d_call: TRBD2
clone_size: .
cdr3_aa: CASSPGGGGEQYF

v_call: TRBV29-1
d_call: .
clone_size: .
cdr3_aa: CSAQGSFGYTF

v_call: TRBV28
d_call: TRBD1
clone_size: .
cdr3_aa: CASSLWDRGLEAFF

v_call: TRBV7-9
d_call: .
clone_size: .
cdr3_aa: CASSSQGGNEQFF

v_call: TRBV5-1
d_call: .
clone_size: .
cdr3_aa: CASSLDRAHYEQYF

v_call: TRBV30
d_call: .
clone_size: .
cdr3_aa: CAWRLPGRYGYTF

v_call: TRBV30
d_call: TRBD1
clone_size: .
cdr3_aa: CAWGKGTGLEETQYF

v_call: TRBV11-2
d_call: .
clone_size: .
cdr3_aa: CASSLGGQGGSYEQYF

v_call: TRBV29-1
d_call: TRBD2
clone_size: once
cdr3_aa: CSARIGLAIGGELFF